The source of this TCR beta chain is a study of blood T cell repertoires in COVID-19. V was clipped by 4 bases and J by 3 bases; unmatched bases: 13. This CDR3 has 17 amino acids. The V gene's germline CDR1 is LGHDT and CDR2 YNNKEL (reference sequence). As regards this clone: Within the sample, other DNA sequences also encode this same CDR3.

Profiled with immunoSEQ multiplex PCR; TCRdb holds only in-frame clones, not every one. The table records around 60,000 clones, 90% of them present only once. Sequenced: peripheral blood. The receptor comes from a man aged 55 to 70 with active COVID-19. V gene TRBV3-1 (or the pseudogene TRBV3-2) combines with J gene TRBJ2-3; 7 positions match TRBD2. The CDR3 sequence is CASSPEGGRLYTDTQYF. CDR3 nucleotides: TGTGCCAGCAGCCCCGAGGGAGGGAGGCTCTATACAGATACGCAGTATTTT.